This paragraph reports one T cell receptor beta chain. As yet, its antigen is unknown. The sample comes from a study of T cell responses to AZD1222 COVID-19 vaccine. Germline trimming cut 5 bases from V and 2 bases from J; bases unmatched to any gene: 4. Germline CDR1 is SGHNT and CDR2 is YENEEA. The CDR3 extends over 14 amino acids. TCRdb keeps only in-frame clones here, not all; method: immunoSEQ multiplex PCR. The sample lists 55,000 to 80,000 clones, 80% to 90% occurring once. Broader study findings: The donors showed a predominance of white British ancestry and of females, with possible underestimation of clonal diversity. Sampled repertoires all dated from after the peak T cell response.

This clonotype originated in an adult who received the AZD1222 COVID-19 vaccine. This chain uses TRBV11-3 with TRBJ2-7; TRBD2 matches 9 bases. This sample comprised peripheral blood, obtained 28 days after the second AZD1222 dose. The CDR3 DNA sequence: TGTGCCAGCAGCCAATTAGCGGGAGCCTACGAGCAGTACTTC. This codes for CASSQLAGAYEQYF.